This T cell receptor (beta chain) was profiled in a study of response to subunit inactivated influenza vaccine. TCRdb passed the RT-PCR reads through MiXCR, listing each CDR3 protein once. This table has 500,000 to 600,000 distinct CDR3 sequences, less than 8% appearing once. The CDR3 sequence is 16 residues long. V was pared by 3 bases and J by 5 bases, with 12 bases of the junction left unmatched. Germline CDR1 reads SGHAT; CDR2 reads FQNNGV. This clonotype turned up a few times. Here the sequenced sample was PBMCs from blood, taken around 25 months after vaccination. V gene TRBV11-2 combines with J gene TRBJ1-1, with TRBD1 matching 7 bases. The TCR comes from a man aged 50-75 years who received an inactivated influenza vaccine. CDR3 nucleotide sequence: TGTGCCAGCAGCTTTGGCGACAGGGCGTCGAGGACTGAAGCTTTCTTT. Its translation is CASSFGDRASRTEAFF. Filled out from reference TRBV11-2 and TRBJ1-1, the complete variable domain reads EAGVAQSPRYKIIEKRQSVAFWCNPISGHATLYWYQQILGQGPKLLIQFQNNGVVDDSQLPKDRFSAERLKGVDSTLKIQPAKLEDSAVYLCASSFGDRASRTEAFFGQGTRLTVV.